The clone carrying this T cell receptor (beta chain) was seen repeatedly, ten times or more. The antigen remains unidentified. These data are taken from a study of T cells in Graves' hyperthyroidism and ophthalmopathy. Whole-study results and caveats: Most thyroid clonotypes with frequency above 0.001 were detected in blood.

Amplification of TCR beta CDR3 regions was performed using RNA transcripts as template. The HTBI primer set was used in a first-round RT-PCR of the TCR CDR3. TCRdb itself ran the multiplex PCR reads through MiXCR, one entry per CDR3 protein. The table shows some 700,000 distinct CDR3 sequences, with around 15% occurring only once. V trimming: 2 bases; J trimming: 8 bases; junction bases outside the gene matches: 5. The CDR3 has 15 residues. Germline V gene data show CDR1 as ENHRY and CDR2 as SYGVKD. This sequence joins TRBV10-3 and TRBJ1-6; the match to TRBD1 covers 8 bases. Input material: blood. This TCR was sampled from a man between 45 and 60 years old with Graves' hyperthyroidism. CDR3 amino acids: CAISEGSRGHSPLHF. CDR3 nucleotides: TGTGCCATCAGTGAGGGGAGCAGGGGGCATTCACCCCTCCACTTT.